The source of this T cell receptor beta chain is a study of graft-versus-host responses after intestinal transplantation. There are 12 residues in the CDR3. The V gene's germline CDR1 is SEHNR and CDR2 FQNEAQ (reference sequence). Trimming removed 8 bases at V and 4 bases at J, with 11 bases between. General study points: GvH clones turned up in recipient marrow; some had shown up first in ileum or blood. Early post-transplant falls in HvG clones accompanied the peak levels of circulating GvH clones.

A note on this clone: Its antigen is not identified.

Libraries were prepared by immunoSEQ multiplex PCR; TCRdb keeps only in-frame clonotypes and omits some of them. The sample comprises some 90,000 clones, approximately 78% of which are singletons, and 0.8% to 0.9% rests with the top ten. The chain employs TRBV7-9 and TRBJ1-2; D is unclear. Material: unstimulated CD4+ T cells sorted from spleen or lymph node cells, obtained before intestinal transplant. This clonotype originated in a human donor who received an intestinal transplant. This chain's CDR3 is CASARESYGYTF. The DNA for the CDR3 is TGTGCCAGCGCCCGGGAGAGCTATGGCTACACCTTC.